Shown below are 12 T cell receptor beta chains from a single sample sequenced in a study of blood T cell repertoires in COVID-19. TCRdb keeps only in-frame clones here, not all; method: immunoSEQ multiplex PCR. The sample comprises hundreds of thousands of clones, around 85% of which are singletons, and roughly 1.9% rests with the top ten. The sample was peripheral blood. All receptors derive from a woman aged 25 to 39 who had recovered from COVID-19.

The table lists this clone with a count of one. The chain has TRBV5-4 and TRBJ1-2, with TRBD1 matching 8 bases. The CDR3 loop spans 13 amino acids. V was clipped by 4 bases and J by 8 bases; unmatched bases: 7. The germline V gene has CDR1 SGHNT and CDR2 YYREEE (reference sequence). CDR3 nucleotide sequence: TGTGCCAGCAGCGCGGACAGGGAGGAGGGCTACACCTTC. As protein: CASSADREEGYTF.

The V call is TRBV7-9, the J call TRBJ2-7, with a tentative D call TRBD1 (5 bases). Deletions cut 0 bases from V and 6 bases from J, with 6 bases between. The CDR3 runs 12 residues. From germline, CDR1 is SEHNR and CDR2 FQNEAQ (reference sequence). The CDR3 DNA reads TGTGCCAGCAGCTTAGCGCAGGGCGAGCAGTACTTC. Amino acids: CASSLAQGEQYF.

This chain links TRBV11-3 with TRBJ1-6, with no clear D. The germline V and J ends were trimmed by 7 bases and 9 bases, with 22 bases remaining between them. Germline V gene lookup returns CDR1 SGHNT and CDR2 YENEEA. There are 16 residues in the CDR3. CDR3 sequence (DNA): TGTGCCAGCAACCCTCGAGGCGGCGGCCCAACTTCACCCCTCCACTTT. Encoded protein: CASNPRGGGPTSPLHF.

CDR3 sequence (DNA): TGTGCCAGTAGTCACGGGGCGGGAGGCTACACCTTC. Protein sequence: CASSHGAGGYTF. The chain is built from TRBV19 and TRBJ1-2, with D tentatively TRBD1 (5 bases). Trimming cost V 5 bases and J 8 bases, with 12 bases left between them. Germline V gene lookup returns CDR1 LNHDA and CDR2 SQIVND (reference sequence). The CDR3 loop spans 12 amino acids.

The rearrangement uses TRBV5-5 and TRBJ1-1; D possibly corresponds to TRBD1 (5 bases). Per the germline V gene, CDR1 is SGHKS and CDR2 is YYEKEE (reference sequence). This CDR3 contains 15 residues. The germline V and J ends were trimmed by 4 bases and 1 base, with 14 bases remaining between them. CDR3 protein: CASSHTTGPNTEAFF. As DNA, the CDR3 is TGTGCCAGCAGCCACACCACAGGTCCGAACACTGAAGCTTTCTTT.

V usage is TRBV19 and J usage is TRBJ2-7; 7 bases align to TRBD1. Losses at the gene ends were 6 bases for V and 7 bases for J; bases not matched to a gene: 12. The CDR3 contains 14 residues. Germline assignment: CDR1 LNHDA and CDR2 SQIVND (reference sequence). The CDR3, as DNA: TGTGCCAGTAGGCAGGGGGTGGACCAGGAAGAGCAGTACTTC. It encodes CASRQGVDQEEQYF.

The chain combines TRBV27 with TRBJ1-6, with no clear D. The CDR3 sequence is 18 residues long. Trimming removed 3 bases at V and 5 bases at J, with 20 bases between. Germline V gives CDR1 MNHEY, CDR2 SMNVEV (reference sequence). CDR3 region: CASSFRPAGWGDNSPLHF. CDR3 nucleotide sequence: TGTGCCAGCAGTTTCCGACCCGCGGGATGGGGAGATAATTCACCCCTCCACTTT.

This rearrangement joins TRBV7-2 to TRBJ2-7, with 7 bases aligning to TRBD2. J was trimmed by 0 bases and V by 5 bases; bases with no gene match: 13. The CDR3 extends over 17 amino acids. Germline V lookup: CDR1 SGHTA, CDR2 FQGNSA. For the CDR3, the DNA is TGTGCCAGCAGCCCCCCCGGTGGGCTAGCGGACTCCTACGAGCAGTACTTC. Translation gives CASSPPGGLADSYEQYF.

This clone was counted many times. The chain combines TRBV5-1 with TRBJ2-1; 11 nucleotides align to TRBD2. CDR3 size: 17 residues. Germline V gene sequence: CDR1 SGHRS, CDR2 YFSETQ. V was pared by 6 bases and J by 0 bases, with 8 bases of the junction left unmatched. This chain's CDR3 is CASTRTSGSSSYNEQFF. The DNA for the CDR3 is TGCGCCAGCACCCGGACTAGCGGGTCAAGCTCCTACAATGAGCAGTTCTTC.

The genes are TRBV10-3 and TRBJ1-6; D call uncertain. Looked up from germline, CDR1 is ENHRY and CDR2 is SYGVKD. The CDR3 loop spans 15 amino acids. V was clipped by 3 bases and J by 0 bases, with 6 bases between them. The DNA for the CDR3 is TGTGCCATCAGTGACGGGAGCTCCTATAATTCACCCCTCCACTTT. Its translation is CAISDGSSYNSPLHF.

DNA of the CDR3: TGTGCCAGCAGTGAAGAGTCTCCGGGGACAGTCGCCGAGCAGTACTTC. It codes for CASSEESPGTVAEQYF. The chain carries TRBV2 and TRBJ2-7, with TRBD1 matching over 7 bases. In germline, CDR1 is SNHLY, CDR2 FYNNEI. Unmatched junction bases numbered 12, after V lost 1 base and J lost 6 bases. The CDR3 spans 16 residues.

V gene TRBV3-1 (or the pseudogene TRBV3-2) combines with J gene TRBJ1-3; perhaps TRBD1 as D (5 bases). V was shortened by 6 bases and J by 0 bases, with 9 bases between the two germline ends. Germline V CDR1 and CDR2: LGHDT, YNNKEL (reference sequence). This CDR3 has 14 residues. Here the CDR3 DNA reads TGTGCCAGCAGTGACAGATACTCTGGAAACACCATATATTTT. Its protein product is CASSDRYSGNTIYF.